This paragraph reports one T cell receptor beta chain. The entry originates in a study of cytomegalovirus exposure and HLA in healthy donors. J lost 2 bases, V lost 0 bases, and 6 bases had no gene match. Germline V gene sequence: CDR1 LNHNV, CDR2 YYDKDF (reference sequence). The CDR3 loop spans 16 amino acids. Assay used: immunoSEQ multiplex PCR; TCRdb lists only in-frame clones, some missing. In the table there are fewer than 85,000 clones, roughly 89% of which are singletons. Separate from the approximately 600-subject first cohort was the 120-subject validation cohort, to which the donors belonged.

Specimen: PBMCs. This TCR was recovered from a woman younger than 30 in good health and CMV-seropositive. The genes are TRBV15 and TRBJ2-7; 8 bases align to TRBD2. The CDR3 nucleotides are TGTGCCACCAGCAGAGATCGGCCAGCGGGAGCCTACGAGCAGTACTTC. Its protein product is CATSRDRPAGAYEQYF.